What follows are 8 T cell receptor beta chains derived from one specimen sequenced in a study of shared clonotypes between healthy human individuals. Libraries were prepared by immunoSEQ multiplex PCR; TCRdb keeps only in-frame clonotypes and omits some of them. The table has approximately 400,000 clones, 90% to 97% seen once. The sample comprised memory CD8+ T cells sorted from blood. Subset indicated: CD45RO+ cells pooled with CCR7-negative TemRA cells. The receptors shown here come from a man younger than 40 in good health.

This clone was seen more than once but under ten times. The genes are TRBV10-2 and TRBJ1-2; TRBD1 might be the D (6 bases). Trimming removed 2 bases from V and 4 bases from J, with 11 bases in between. Germline CDR1 WSHSY, CDR2 SAAADI. The CDR3 runs to 14 residues. Written as DNA, the CDR3 is TGCGCCAGCAGTGAGGGGGCAGGGGCCTATGGCTACACCTTC. Protein sequence: CASSEGAGAYGYTF.

This chain joins TRBV12-5 and TRBJ1-1, with unresolved D. The CDR3 extends over 12 amino acids. The V gene's germline CDR1 is LGHNT and CDR2 FRNRAP. The V end lost 5 bases, the J end lost 1 base, and 5 bases lay between the germline ends. The CDR3 DNA sequence: TGTGCTAGTGGTCCCTGGAACACTGAAGCTTTCTTT. Encoded protein: CASGPWNTEAFF. Full variable domain (rest looked up from reference TRBV12-5 and TRBJ1-1): DARVTQTPRHKVTEMGQEVTMRCQPILGHNTVFWYRQTMMQGLELLAYFRNRAPLDDSGMPKDRFSAEMPDATLATLKIQPSEPRDSAVYFCASGPWNTEAFFGQGTRLTVV.

The chain couples TRBV5-1 to TRBJ1-1; D may be TRBD1 (5 bases). V lost 2 bases and J lost 3, with 14 bases in between. The CDR3 consists of 15 residues. Per germline, CDR1 SGHRS and CDR2 YFSETQ. The CDR3 here is CASSFSGAPDTEAFF. CDR3 sequence (DNA): TGCGCCAGCAGCTTCTCCGGGGCCCCGGACACTGAAGCTTTCTTT.

As to this clone: One junction end disagrees with the germline gene, perhaps due to a read error. V gene TRBV9 combines with J gene TRBJ2-1, with D possibly TRBD2 on 7 matching bases. The germline V gene has CDR1 SGDLS and CDR2 YYNGEE. This CDR3 spans 15 amino acids. CDR3 region: CASSVAGERGRHLLF. CDR3 bases: TGTGCCAGCAGCGTAGCAGGGGAGCGGGGTCGGCATTTGCTCTTC.

This clone appeared once. The germline gene is not matched at one end of the junction; a read error may be the cause. The CDR3 nucleotides are TGTGCCGGCAGCCGGACTAGCGGGAGTCTCGAGCAGTACTTC. Its protein product is CAGSRTSGSLEQYF. The chain carries TRBV11-2 and TRBJ2-7; 13 bases line up with TRBD2. Germline V gene data show CDR1 as SGHAT and CDR2 as FQNNGV. The CDR3 runs to 14 residues.

V is TRBV27 and J is TRBJ2-4; no definite D call. Trimming removed 1 base from V and 8 bases from J, with 6 bases in between. Germline V gene sequence: CDR1 MNHEY, CDR2 SMNVEV (reference sequence). There are 12 residues in the CDR3. The CDR3: CASSLYRDIQYF. The CDR3 DNA is TGTGCCAGCAGTTTATACAGAGACATTCAGTACTTC.

V usage is TRBV5-6 and J usage is TRBJ1-2; D not certain. This CDR3 spans 14 amino acids. In germline, CDR1 is SGHDT, CDR2 YYEEEE. V dropped 0 bases and J dropped 1 base, with 7 bases sitting between them. The CDR3 nucleotides are TGTGCCAGCAGCTTGGGTTGGGGTAACTATGGCTACACCTTC. Protein product: CASSLGWGNYGYTF.

The chain links TRBV28 to TRBJ2-3; D is undetermined. The CDR3 sequence is 12 residues long. Trimming shortened V by 6 bases and J by 8 bases, and 12 bases separated the two germline ends. Germline values: CDR1 MDHEN, CDR2 SYDVKM. CDR3 in amino acids: CASRRKTRTQYF. The CDR3 DNA reads TGTGCCAGCAGACGCAAAACGCGTACGCAGTATTTT.